Shown below are 27 T cell receptor beta chains from a single sample sequenced in a study of blood T cell repertoires in COVID-19. TCRdb keeps only in-frame clones here, not all; method: immunoSEQ multiplex PCR. This table holds around 180,000 clones, 70% to 90% found once. Sequencing was carried out using peripheral blood. The receptor source for this set is a human donor with active or convalescent COVID-19. The donor label of this sample is uncertain.

This rearrangement joins TRBV28 to TRBJ1-3; no reliable D call. This CDR3 contains 17 residues. Trimming removed 3 bases at V and 0 bases at J, with 15 bases between. Germline V CDR1 and CDR2: MDHEN, SYDVKM. This CDR3 reads CASSFPPHSLSGNTIYF. CDR3 nucleotide sequence: TGTGCCAGCAGTTTCCCCCCCCACAGTCTCTCTGGAAACACCATATATTTT.

The chain couples TRBV5-1 to TRBJ2-1; D remains unclear. The V end lost 1 base, the J end lost 7 bases, and 3 bases lay between the germline ends. The germline V gene has CDR1 SGHRS and CDR2 YFSETQ. The CDR3 is 11 residues long. The CDR3 region is CASSLSNEQFF. The CDR3 DNA sequence: TGCGCCAGCAGCTTGTCAAATGAGCAGTTCTTC.

As to this clone: One junction end does not reproduce the germline sequence, and a read error may be involved. V and J are TRBV2 and TRBJ2-1, with 12 bases fitting TRBD2. The CDR3 length is 14 residues. In germline, CDR1 is SNHLY, CDR2 FYNNEI. The DNA of the CDR3 is TGTGCCAGCTCTACTAGCGGGAGGTACAGTGAGCAGTTCTTC. This translates into CASSTSGRYSEQFF.

The chain has TRBV6-5 and TRBJ2-7, with D maybe TRBD1 (5 bases). CDR3 length: 14 amino acids. V was clipped by 9 bases and J by 4 bases, with 19 bases between them. Germline CDR1 and CDR2: MNHEY and SVGAGI. DNA for the CDR3: TGTGCCAGTCTTAGTCAGGGCGGATGGTACGAGCAGTACTTC. This codes for CASLSQGGWYEQYF.

The chain carries TRBV11-2 and TRBJ2-1, with a weak D call TRBD2 (5 bases). The germline gives CDR1 SGHAT, CDR2 FQNNGV. Trimming shortened V by 3 bases and J by 9 bases, and 18 bases separated the two germline ends. The CDR3 is made up of 15 amino acids. The CDR3 loop reads CASSLGLPLGGEQFF. As DNA, the CDR3 is TGTGCCAGCAGCTTGGGTCTTCCTCTTGGAGGTGAGCAGTTCTTC.

This clone has only a few counts. The chain employs TRBV5-1 and TRBJ1-5, with unresolved D. The CDR3 sequence is 14 residues long. Trimming cost V 4 bases and J 4 bases, with 12 bases left between them. Germline V lookup: CDR1 SGHRS, CDR2 YFSETQ. This CDR3 reads CASSPTGANQPQHF. The CDR3 DNA sequence: TGCGCCAGCAGCCCAACGGGTGCTAATCAGCCCCAGCATTTT.

This chain connects TRBV30 to TRBJ1-2; 8 positions agree with TRBD1. The CDR3 length is 16 residues. Germline V CDR1 and CDR2: GTSNPN, SVGIG (reference sequence). The trim removed 1 base at V and 0 bases at J, leaving 7 bases unmatched. CDR3 bases: TGTGCCTGGAGTGACCCTATGACAGGGGCTAACTATGGCTACACCTTC. It yields the protein CAWSDPMTGANYGYTF. Full variable domain (rest looked up from reference TRBV30 and TRBJ1-2): SQTIHQWPATLVQPVGSPLSLECTVEGTSNPNLYWYRQAAGRGLQLLFYSVGIGQISSEVPQNLSASRPQDRQFILSSKKLLLSDSGFYLCAWSDPMTGANYGYTFGSGTRLTVV.

There are a few counts of this clone. The genes are TRBV27 and TRBJ1-2; possible D gene TRBD1, 5 bases. This CDR3 has 13 residues. Trimming took off 3 bases at V and 3 bases at J, with 8 bases between the two ends. CDR1 is MNHEY, CDR2 SMNVEV, per germline (reference sequence). Here the CDR3 reads CASSFVGDYGYTF. In DNA form, the CDR3 reads TGTGCCAGCAGTTTTGTAGGGGACTATGGCTACACCTTC.

This clone has just one count. V gene TRBV2 combines with J gene TRBJ2-5; D is ambiguous. The V end was cut by 2 bases, the J end by 7 bases, with 8 bases between. The CDR3 extends over 12 amino acids. In germline, CDR1 is SNHLY, CDR2 FYNNEI. CDR3 nucleotides: TGTGCCAGCAGTGAAACTCGTGGGACCCAGTACTTC. Its protein is CASSETRGTQYF.

This chain joins TRBV7-9 and TRBJ2-1; D is perhaps TRBD2 (5 bases). This CDR3 has 16 residues. The V gene lost 2 bases and the J gene lost 3 bases, with 14 bases spanning the gap. Germline CDR1 and CDR2: SEHNR and FQNEAQ (reference sequence). This CDR3 is CASSLSGKTYYNEQFF. In DNA, the CDR3 is TGTGCCAGCAGCTTAAGCGGAAAAACCTACTACAATGAGCAGTTCTTC.

V and J are TRBV6-6 and TRBJ1-1, with a tentative D call TRBD1 (5 bases). Germline assignment: CDR1 MNHNY and CDR2 SVGAGI (reference sequence). V was pared by 2 bases and J by 3 bases, with 10 bases between. The CDR3 has 14 amino acids. The CDR3 is CASSYRGGDTEAFF. CDR3 in DNA: TGTGCCAGCAGTTACCGGGGGGGGGACACTGAAGCTTTCTTT.

The chain couples TRBV9 to TRBJ1-2; a possible D gene is TRBD1 (6 bases). V was pared by 3 bases and J by 6 bases, with 21 bases between. Germline assignment: CDR1 SGDLS and CDR2 YYNGEE. CDR3 length equals 16 residues. The CDR3 is CASSAGRQVSSDGYTF. The CDR3 nucleotides read TGTGCCAGCAGCGCCGGCCGACAGGTTTCTTCTGATGGCTACACCTTC.

CDR3 coding DNA: TGTGCCAGCTCTAACTCCTACGAGCAGTACTTC. Residues: CASSNSYEQYF. The chain has TRBV18 and TRBJ2-7; D unresolved. Between the trimmed V and J ends, which lost 6 bases and 0 bases, there was a span of 3 bases. The CDR3 spans 11 residues. Germline lookup yields CDR1 KGHSH and CDR2 LQKENI.

This clone showed up many times. The chain is built from TRBV2 and TRBJ1-3; D ambiguous. This CDR3 region has 13 residues. V lost 6 bases and J 5 bases, leaving 11 bases between the germline ends. Looked up from germline, CDR1 is SNHLY and CDR2 is FYNNEI. This CDR3 reads CASRLEGRNTIYF. The CDR3 region has the DNA TGTGCCAGCAGGCTTGAGGGTAGAAACACCATATATTTT. The variable domain in full, with the rest retrieved from reference TRBV2 and TRBJ1-3, is EPEVTQTPSHQVTQMGQEVILRCVPISNHLYFYWYRQILGQKVEFLVSFYNNEISEKSEIFDDQFSVERPDGSNFTLKIRSTKLEDSAMYFCASRLEGRNTIYFGEGSWLTVV.

The chain joins TRBV11-3 to TRBJ2-3; D gene uncertain. Germline V gives CDR1 SGHNT, CDR2 YENEEA. The length of the CDR3 is 12 residues. V was shortened by 3 bases and J by 1 base, with 2 bases between the two germline ends. CDR3 in amino acids: CASSFGTDTQYF. In DNA form, the CDR3 reads TGTGCCAGCAGCTTCGGCACAGATACGCAGTATTTT.

This chain joins TRBV18 and TRBJ1-5; TRBD1 might be the D (5 bases). The CDR3 extends over 15 amino acids. The V end lost 0 bases, the J end lost 3 bases, and 9 bases lay between the germline ends. Germline V gives CDR1 KGHSH, CDR2 LQKENI. CDR3 sequence (DNA): TGTGCCAGCTCACCACCGGGGCTGCCCAATCAGCCCCAGCATTTT. This gives the protein CASSPPGLPNQPQHF.

The chain employs TRBV5-4 and TRBJ2-2; D not certain. The CDR3 is 16 residues long. V was clipped by 0 bases and J by 4 bases, with 13 bases between them. The V gene's germline CDR1 is SGHNT and CDR2 YYREEE (reference sequence). CDR3 nucleotide sequence: TGTGCCAGCAGCTTGGACCCCTCCCGAGGCACCGGGGAGCTGTTTTTT. It yields the protein CASSLDPSRGTGELFF.

V and J are TRBV9 and TRBJ2-7; the match to TRBD1 covers 8 bases. CDR1 and CDR2 (germline): SGDLS, YYNGEE. This CDR3 comprises 15 residues. J gave up 3 bases and V 4 bases, and 9 bases lay outside the gene matches. The CDR3 DNA reads TGTGCCAGCAGCCTCGGACAGGGCGATTACTACGAGCAGTACTTC. Its protein is CASSLGQGDYYEQYF.

V usage is TRBV5-1 and J usage is TRBJ2-3; 8 bases are a match to TRBD1. The CDR3 length is 15 residues. V was pared by 7 bases and J by 0 bases, with 7 bases of the junction left unmatched. The germline V gene has CDR1 SGHRS and CDR2 YFSETQ. The CDR3 is CASRDRPTSTDTQYF. The DNA for the CDR3 is TGCGCCAGCCGGGACAGGCCGACTAGCACAGATACGCAGTATTTT.

This clone was observed a single time. Here the CDR3 reads CASTPLLRLAGTNEQFF. The CDR3 DNA sequence: TGTGCCAGTACCCCTCTATTGCGGCTAGCGGGAACCAATGAGCAGTTCTTC. The chain links TRBV19 to TRBJ2-1; 9 bases match TRBD2. The germline V gene encodes CDR1 LNHDA and CDR2 SQIVND (reference sequence). V shed 7 bases, J shed 6 bases, and the junction held 16 bases outside the gene matches. The CDR3 length is 17 residues.

The chain carries TRBV18 and TRBJ1-5, with TRBD1 matching 7 bases. Germline V lookup: CDR1 KGHSH, CDR2 LQKENI. V trimming: 3 bases; J trimming: 0 bases; junction bases outside the gene matches: 2. This CDR3 has 15 residues. CDR3 region: CASSPGQISNQPQHF. CDR3 nucleotides: TGTGCCAGCTCACCGGGACAGATTAGCAATCAGCCCCAGCATTTT.

The genes are TRBV24-1 and TRBJ2-1; the D gene is possibly TRBD2 (6 bases). This CDR3 contains 12 residues. Trimming stripped 12 bases from V and 11 bases from J, with 19 bases between. Germline V lookup: CDR1 KGHDR, CDR2 SFDVKD. CDR3 in DNA: TGTGCCTCAGCTGGTAGCGGCCGTAAGCAGTTCTTC. Amino acids: CASAGSGRKQFF.

V and J are TRBV27 and TRBJ2-2; D is unresolved. CDR3 length equals 13 residues. Germline CDR1 and CDR2: MNHEY and SMNVEV (reference sequence). The V gene lost 5 bases and the J gene lost 7 bases, with 11 bases spanning the gap. The CDR3 protein is CASSPLSGGELFF. The CDR3, as DNA: TGTGCCAGCAGTCCCCTTTCAGGCGGGGAGCTGTTTTTT.

The V gene is TRBV28, the J gene TRBJ2-5, with D possibly being TRBD1 (6 bases). The V end was cut by 6 bases, the J end by 0 bases, with 14 bases between. Germline V gene lookup returns CDR1 MDHEN and CDR2 SYDVKM. CDR3 size: 15 residues. The DNA of the CDR3 is TGTGCCAGCAGGCGGCTCGACAGGTACCAAGAGACCCAGTACTTC. Its protein product is CASRRLDRYQETQYF.

The rearrangement uses TRBV5-1 and TRBJ2-1, with D uncertain. Germline V lookup: CDR1 SGHRS, CDR2 YFSETQ. The V end lost 0 bases, the J end lost 3 bases, and 10 bases lay between the germline ends. The CDR3 sequence is 15 residues long. CDR3 region: CASSLDGGYYNEQFF. The CDR3 nucleotides are TGCGCCAGCAGCTTGGATGGCGGCTACTACAATGAGCAGTTCTTC.

The V gene is TRBV2, the J gene TRBJ2-2; 7 nucleotides match TRBD2. This CDR3 has 16 amino acids. The germline CDR1 and CDR2 sequences are SNHLY and FYNNEI. Unmatched junction bases numbered 15, after V lost 8 bases and J lost 6 bases. The CDR3 DNA reads as TGTGCCAGCCTCGGAGGAGCTAGCGGTCCCCCCGGGGAGCTGTTTTTT. Its translation is CASLGGASGPPGELFF.

V usage is TRBV5-4 and J usage is TRBJ1-1, with 12 nucleotides matching TRBD1. The junction had 4 bases not matched to a gene; V was cut back by 0 bases and J by 7 bases. Germline CDR1 SGHNT, CDR2 YYREEE (reference sequence). This CDR3 has 15 residues. The CDR3 DNA reads as TGTGCCAGCAGCTTGGCGGGGACAGGGGGCAATGAAGCTTTCTTT. Translating it yields CASSLAGTGGNEAFF.